This TCR beta chain was sequenced in a study of T cells after posttransplantation cyclophosphamide. General study points: TRB clonality was highly associated with recipient CMV seropositivity and reactivation. Donor CD8+ memory clones often dominated recipient blood repertoires at later times.

The repertoire was sequenced with immunoSEQ multiplex PCR; TCRdb's copy has only in-frame clones and lacks some. The sample lists tens of thousands of clones; approximately 97% were seen once. Cells defined as naive were viable CD3+CD4+ or CD3+CD8+ and CCR7+CD45RA+CD45RO-CD95-CD27+CD28+. This clone was detected only once. Its target is unknown. From germline, CDR1 is ENHRY and CDR2 SYGVKD. V lost 7 bases and J lost 2, with 11 bases in between. This CDR3 spans 13 amino acids. Sequencing input: naive CD4+ T cells sorted from PBMCs. The chain links TRBV10-3 to TRBJ2-5; possibly TRBD1 for D (5 bases). The sequence came from a man between 45 and 60 years old in good health, CMV-negative, and a related stem cell transplant donor. The CDR3 protein is CAITDTLQETQYF. CDR3 DNA sequence: TGTGCCATCACGGACACTCTTCAAGAGACCCAGTACTTC.